This is a list of T cell receptor beta chains from one sample in a study of blood T cell repertoires in COVID-19. The assay was immunoSEQ multiplex PCR, and TCRdb's table has in-frame clones only and misses some. The table lists approximately 110,000 clones, about three quarters of them singletons, with 3.5% to 5% in the top ten. The sequencing input was peripheral blood. Receptor source: a human donor in a cohort sampled during active or convalescent COVID-19. The CDR3 runs from the conserved cysteine through the conserved F or W. The D gene is left open where the match is weak. Clone size, where shown, is once, few, many, or a class for clones that have expanded.

TRBV19	-	TRBJ1-5	-	TGTGCCAGTAGTATCCAAGGGGGTGGACAGCCCCAGCATTTT	CASSIQGGGQPQHF
TRBV7-6	-	TRBJ2-7	TRBD1	TGTGCCAGCAGTCCTAATCCGGGACAGGGTCTATGGCGGAACGAGCAGTACTTC	CASSPNPGQGLWRNEQYF
TRBV4-1	-	TRBJ2-7	TRBD1	TGCGCCAGCAGCCAAGGGGGGGACAGGGCCTCCTACGAGCAGTACTTC	CASSQGGDRASYEQYF
TRBV3-1/TRBV3-2	many	TRBJ1-6	-	TGTGCCAGCAGCCAAGACCCAAGAAAATCACAGGGTTTGGGATTT	CASSQDPRKSQGLGF
TRBV7-2	few	TRBJ2-1	-	TGTGCCAGCAGCTTAGATGTAACAGCCGCCTACAATGAGCAGTTCTTC	CASSLDVTAAYNEQFF
TRBV4-1	-	TRBJ2-5	-	TGCGCCAGCAGTTGGACGAGGGGGGAGACCCAGTACTTC	CASSWTRGETQYF
TRBV10-3	-	TRBJ2-7	TRBD1	TGTGCCATCAGTGAGTCGGGACAGGGTCGGTACTTC	CAISESGQGRYF
TRBV28	-	TRBJ2-3	-	TGTGCCAGCAGTGAGACAGTCACAGATACGCAGTATTTT	CASSETVTDTQYF
TRBV5-1	-	TRBJ2-1	-	TGCGCCAGCAGCTTGGGACAAGCCCTCTTGGATGAGCAGTTCTTC	CASSLGQALLDEQFF
TRBV5-1	-	TRBJ2-3	TRBD2	TGCGCCAGCAGCGAAGGACTAGCGGGACTCAGCGGGGGACAGGATACGCAGTATTTT	CASSEGLAGLSGGQDTQYF
TRBV6-2/TRBV6-3	-	TRBJ1-1	TRBD1	TGTGCCAGCAGTTACTCGACAGGGGGCGCGTTGGCTGAAGCTTTCTTT	CASSYSTGGALAEAFF
TRBV9	-	TRBJ1-2	TRBD1	TGTGCCAGCAGCGAGGGACAGATTTATGGCTACACCTTC	CASSEGQIYGYTF
TRBV27	-	TRBJ2-7	TRBD2	TGTGCCAGCAGAGGACTAGCGGTCCTCACCTACGAGCAGTACTTC	CASRGLAVLTYEQYF
TRBV10-2	-	TRBJ1-5	TRBD1	TGCGCCAGCAGTGTATCAGGGGGCACTCAGCCCCAGCATTTT	CASSVSGGTQPQHF
TRBV28	-	TRBJ1-1	-	TGTGCCAGCCTCAATCGGGGTGGGCTGAACACTGAAGCTTTCTTT	CASLNRGGLNTEAFF
TRBV5-1	-	TRBJ1-1	TRBD1	TGCGCCAGCTCAACGGACAGGGCGGGGGCTGAAGCTTTCTTT	CASSTDRAGAEAFF
TRBV18	few	TRBJ2-5	-	TGTGCCAGCTCACCAGGGAGGGAGACCCAGTACTTC	CASSPGRETQYF
TRBV27	-	TRBJ2-5	TRBD2	TGTGCCAGCAGTTTATCGGGGGGACTAGTCCAAGAGACCCAGTACTTC	CASSLSGGLVQETQYF
TRBV12-3/TRBV12-4	-	TRBJ2-2	-	TGTGCCACGAAAGCGGTGACCGGGGAGCTGTTTTTT	CATKAVTGELFF
TRBV3-1/TRBV3-2	few	TRBJ2-3	-	TGTGCCAGCAGCCACCCGCCGCTATATACGCAGTATTTT	CASSHPPLYTQYF
TRBV28	-	TRBJ2-1	TRBD2	TGTGCCAGCAGTTCGCTGACTAGCGGGGAGGGGCCTACCTACAATGAGCAGTTCTTC	CASSSLTSGEGPTYNEQFF
TRBV30	-	TRBJ2-7	TRBD1	TGTGCCTGGAGGGACAGGAATTACGAGCAGTACTTC	CAWRDRNYEQYF
TRBV25-1	-	TRBJ1-6	-	TGTGCCAGCAGTGAATATCGGAATTCACCCCTCCACTTT	CASSEYRNSPLHF
TRBV21-1	-	TRBJ2-1	-	TGTGCCAGCAGCCACGTCGGTCAGGTGGATTACAATGAGCAGTTCTTC	CASSHVGQVDYNEQFF
TRBV19	-	TRBJ1-5	-	TGTGCCAGTAGTCTCCTTGATCAGCCCCAGCATTTT	CASSLLDQPQHF
TRBV28	-	TRBJ1-1	-	TGTGCCAGCAGTTACCCAGGGCTACCCACTGAAGCTTTCTTT	CASSYPGLPTEAFF